The present TCR beta chain was sequenced within a study of Ad26.COV2.S vaccination and SARS-CoV-2 variants. Trimming took off 2 bases at V and 0 bases at J, with 8 bases between the two ends. Germline V CDR1 and CDR2: SGHDN, FVKESK. This CDR3 is 14 amino acids long. Treatment meaning: about 20 received Ad26.COV2.S at low or high dose, single or two shots; roughly five received placebo; per-sample allocation not given. Samples were taken on day 63 after the first vaccine or placebo injection. Measured with immunoSEQ multiplex PCR; TCRdb has only the in-frame clones, and not every one. The table lists around 450,000 clones, about 88% of them singletons, with 1.7% in the top ten.

The chain carries TRBV14 and TRBJ2-7; no clear D. The TCR originated in a person between 18 and 60 years old who received the Ad26.COV2.S COVID-19 vaccine or a placebo. The starting material was peripheral blood, obtained in a trial of Ad26.COV2.S vaccine versus placebo. DNA of the CDR3: TGTGCCAGCAGCCAACGAGGAAGCTCCTACGAGCAGTACTTC. Protein: CASSQRGSSYEQYF.